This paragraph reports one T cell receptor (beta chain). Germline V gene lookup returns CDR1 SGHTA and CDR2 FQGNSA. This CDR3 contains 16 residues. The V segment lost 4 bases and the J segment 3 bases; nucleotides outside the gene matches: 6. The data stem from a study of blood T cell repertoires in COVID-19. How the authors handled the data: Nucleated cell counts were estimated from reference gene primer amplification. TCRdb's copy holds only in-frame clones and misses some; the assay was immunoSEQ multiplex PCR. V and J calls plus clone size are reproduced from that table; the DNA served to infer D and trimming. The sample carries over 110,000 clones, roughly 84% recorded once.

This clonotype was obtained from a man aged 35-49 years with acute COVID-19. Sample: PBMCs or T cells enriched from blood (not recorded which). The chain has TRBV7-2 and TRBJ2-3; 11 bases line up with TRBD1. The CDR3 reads CASSSSGTGGTDTQYF. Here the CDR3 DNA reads TGTGCCAGCAGCTCATCCGGGACAGGGGGGACAGATACGCAGTATTTT. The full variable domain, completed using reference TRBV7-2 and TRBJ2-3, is GAGVSQSPSNKVTEKGKDVELRCDPISGHTALYWYRQSLGQGLEFLIYFQGNSAPDKSGLPSDRFSAERTGGSVSTLTIQRTQQEDSAVYLCASSSSGTGGTDTQYFGPGTRLTVL.